One sample yielded the 13 T cell receptor beta chains listed below, sequenced in a study of T cell responses to AZD1222 COVID-19 vaccine. Measured with immunoSEQ multiplex PCR; TCRdb has only the in-frame clones, and not every one. The sample contains approximately 180,000 clones, about 88% of which appear only once. Here the sequenced sample was peripheral blood, taken 28 days after the second AZD1222 dose. Receptors were obtained from an adult who received the AZD1222 COVID-19 vaccine.

The V and J genes are TRBV9 and TRBJ1-4; possibly TRBD1 for D (5 bases). Germline assignment: CDR1 SGDLS and CDR2 YYNGEE. The CDR3 is 17 amino acids. Trimming pared 3 bases from V and 0 bases from J, leaving 15 bases between. For the CDR3, the DNA is TGTGCCAGCAGCGAACTGGGGACCAGGGCAACTAATGAAAAACTGTTTTTT. Its translation: CASSELGTRATNEKLFF. Based on the CDR3 plus reference TRBV9 and TRBJ1-4, the full variable domain is DSGVTQTPKHLITATGQRVTLRCSPRSGDLSVYWYQQSLDQGLQFLIQYYNGEERAKGNILERFSAQQFPDLHSELNLSSLELGDSALYFCASSELGTRATNEKLFFGSGTQLSVL.

This clone was recorded only once. The chain employs TRBV6-5 and TRBJ2-5; 8 nucleotides align to TRBD2. This CDR3 contains 15 residues. Looked up from germline, CDR1 is MNHEY and CDR2 is SVGAGI. J lost 4 bases, V lost 3 bases, and 7 bases had no gene match. The CDR3 DNA reads as TGTGCCAGCAGTTATTCGGGAGGGGCAGTAGAGACCCAGTACTTC. Translation gives CASSYSGGAVETQYF.

The chain combines TRBV7-2 with TRBJ2-7; D is ambiguous. Germline V gene sequence: CDR1 SGHTA, CDR2 FQGNSA. V gave up 1 base and J gave up 5 bases, with 12 bases separating them. The CDR3 consists of 14 residues. The CDR3 region has the DNA TGTGCCAGCAGCTTAGGAATTAGCTTGAACGAGCAGTACTTC. It yields the protein CASSLGISLNEQYF.

CDR3 coding DNA: TGTGCCATCCGGGGACAGGGGGTACCTGGGGAGCAGTACTTC. Protein: CAIRGQGVPGEQYF. J is TRBJ2-7 and V is TRBV10-3; 11 nucleotides line up with TRBD1. The V gene end was trimmed by 8 bases and the J gene end by 7 bases; junction bases not matched to a gene: 10. Germline V CDR1 and CDR2: ENHRY, SYGVKD. This CDR3 spans 14 amino acids.

V usage is TRBV16 and J usage is TRBJ1-1, with D possibly matching TRBD1 (5 bases). Deletions cut 1 base from V and 4 bases from J, with 7 bases between. This CDR3 spans 13 amino acids. Germline assignment: CDR1 KGHSY and CDR2 FQNENV. Written as DNA, the CDR3 is TGTGCCAGCAGCCAATTAGGGGTCACTGAAGCTTTCTTT. Its translation: CASSQLGVTEAFF.

This rearrangement joins TRBV7-2 to TRBJ1-3, with D unclear. The CDR3 extends over 16 amino acids. Germline V CDR1 and CDR2: SGHTA, FQGNSA. Between the trimmed V and J ends, which lost 5 bases and 4 bases, there was a span of 18 bases. CDR3 amino acids: CASSLTQTRPGNTIYF. The CDR3 DNA follows: TGTGCCAGCAGCCTTACTCAAACCCGTCCCGGAAACACCATATATTTT. Looking up the rest from reference TRBV7-2 and TRBJ1-3 gives the full variable domain: GAGVSQSPSNKVTEKGKDVELRCDPISGHTALYWYRQSLGQGLEFLIYFQGNSAPDKSGLPSDRFSAERTGGSVSTLTIQRTQQEDSAVYLCASSLTQTRPGNTIYFGEGSWLTVV.

J is TRBJ1-2 and V is TRBV30; possible D gene TRBD1, 6 bases. The V end was cut by 3 bases, the J end by 5 bases, with 10 bases between. CDR3 length: 12 residues. Germline-derived CDR1 and CDR2 are GTSNPN and SVGIG (reference sequence). The CDR3 spells CAWRKQGYGYTF. CDR3 DNA: TGTGCCTGGAGGAAACAGGGATATGGCTACACCTTC.

A single count supports this clone. V gene TRBV30 combines with J gene TRBJ2-1; D is uncertain. This CDR3 comprises 11 residues. The ends were cut back, 0 bases at V and 10 bases at J, with 7 bases in the middle. In germline, CDR1 is GTSNPN, CDR2 SVGIG (reference sequence). This chain's CDR3 is CAWSVLREQFF. The CDR3 bases are TGTGCCTGGAGTGTGTTGAGGGAGCAGTTCTTC.

The chain recombines TRBV7-8 with TRBJ2-5, with 8 bases lining up with TRBD2. The CDR3 has 15 amino acids. Trimming took 8 bases from V and 7 from J; bases not matched to a gene: 15. Germline values: CDR1 SGHVS, CDR2 FQNEAQ. CDR3 sequence (DNA): TGTGCCAGCCTTAACCCCTTAGCGGGATGGCGGACCCAGTACTTC. It is translated as CASLNPLAGWRTQYF.

This sequence joins TRBV5-1 and TRBJ2-7, with 8 bases matching TRBD2. The CDR3 runs to 14 residues. From germline, CDR1 is SGHRS and CDR2 YFSETQ. Unmatched junction bases numbered 8, after V lost 5 bases and J lost 4 bases. The CDR3 nucleotides are TGCGCCAGCAGTCTGGGGGCGGGAGGTTACGAGCAGTACTTC. It encodes CASSLGAGGYEQYF.

CDR3 nucleotides: TGTGCCAGCAGTTTTTGGGCTAGCACAGATACGCAGTATTTT. The encoded protein is CASSFWASTDTQYF. The chain couples TRBV28 to TRBJ2-3, with D unclear. CDR1 and CDR2 (germline): MDHEN, SYDVKM. The CDR3 totals 14 residues. The V end lost 3 bases, the J end lost 0 bases, and 7 bases lay between the germline ends. Filled out from reference TRBV28 and TRBJ2-3, the complete variable domain reads DVKVTQSSRYLVKRTGEKVFLECVQDMDHENMFWYRQDPGLGLRLIYFSYDVKMKEKGDIPEGYSVSREKKERFSLILESASTNQTSMYLCASSFWASTDTQYFGPGTRLTVL.

The J gene is TRBJ2-7, the V gene TRBV3-1 (or the pseudogene TRBV3-2); no definite D call. Trimming shortened V by 1 base and J by 0 bases, and 1 base separated the two germline ends. The CDR3 has 12 residues. Per germline, CDR1 LGHDT and CDR2 YNNKEL (reference sequence). CDR3 nucleotides: TGTGCCAGCAGCCAAGGCTCCTACGAGCAGTACTTC. Its protein is CASSQGSYEQYF.

V usage is TRBV30 and J usage is TRBJ1-5, with a tentative D call TRBD1 (5 bases). CDR1 is GTSNPN, CDR2 SVGIG, per germline (reference sequence). V lost 2 bases and J lost 2, with 22 bases in between. The CDR3 covers 18 residues. The CDR3 DNA sequence: TGTGCCTGGAGTCACCCCGGGGGGTCACCCGTTGGCAATCAGCCCCAGCATTTT. Encoded protein: CAWSHPGGSPVGNQPQHF.